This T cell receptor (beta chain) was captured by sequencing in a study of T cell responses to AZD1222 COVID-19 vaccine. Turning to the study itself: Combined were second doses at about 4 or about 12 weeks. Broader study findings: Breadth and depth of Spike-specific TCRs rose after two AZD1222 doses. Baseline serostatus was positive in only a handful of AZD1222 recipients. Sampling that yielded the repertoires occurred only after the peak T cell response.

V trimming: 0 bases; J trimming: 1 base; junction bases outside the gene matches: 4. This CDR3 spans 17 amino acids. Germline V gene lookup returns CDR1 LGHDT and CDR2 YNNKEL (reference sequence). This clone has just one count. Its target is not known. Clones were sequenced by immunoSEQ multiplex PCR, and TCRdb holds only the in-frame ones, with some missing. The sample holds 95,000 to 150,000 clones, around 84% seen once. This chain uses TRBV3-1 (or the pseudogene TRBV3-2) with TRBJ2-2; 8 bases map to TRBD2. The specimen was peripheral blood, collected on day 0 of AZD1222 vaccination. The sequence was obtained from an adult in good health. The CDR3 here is CASSQEVAGGNTGELFF. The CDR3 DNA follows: TGTGCCAGCAGCCAAGAGGTGGCGGGGGGGAACACCGGGGAGCTGTTTTTT.